These T cell receptor beta chains were read from a single sample in a study of blood T cell repertoires in COVID-19. Generated by immunoSEQ multiplex PCR, the TCRdb table keeps only in-frame clones and is missing some. The repertoire includes 230,000 or so clones, 86% of them detected once, and under 4% sits in the top ten. What was sequenced was PBMCs or T cells enriched from blood (not recorded which). These receptors came from a woman aged 40-49 years with acute COVID-19. CDR3s include the opening cysteine and the closing phenylalanine or tryptophan. A D gene is named only where the DNA matches it firmly. Clone size is given for some rows only: seen once, a few or many times, or a class if the clone is expanded.

V gene,D gene,J gene,clone size,CDR3 DNA,CDR3 protein
TRBV3-1/TRBV3-2,NA,TRBJ1-2,NA,TGTGCCAGCAGCCAAGCAGGGCTAAACTATGGCTACACCTTC,CASSQAGLNYGYTF
TRBV10-3,TRBD1,TRBJ1-6,once,TGTGCCATCAGCCTGGGACAGTATAATTCACCCCTCCACTTT,CAISLGQYNSPLHF
TRBV5-1,TRBD1,TRBJ1-2,NA,TGCGCCAGCAGCTTGGACAGGGGAAGTTTCGACTATGGCTACACCTTC,CASSLDRGSFDYGYTF
TRBV15,NA,TRBJ2-1,NA,TGTGCCACCAGCGCGGACAGACTGACGAACTCCTACAATGAGCAGTTCTTC,CATSADRLTNSYNEQFF
TRBV6-6,NA,TRBJ1-6,NA,TGTGCCAGCAAACCGACAGCTAATTCACCCCTCCACTTT,CASKPTANSPLHF
TRBV6-2/TRBV6-3,NA,TRBJ2-1,NA,TGTGCCAGCAGTATAGCAAGCTCCTACAATGAGCAGTTCTTC,CASSIASSYNEQFF
TRBV7-9,TRBD1,TRBJ2-1,few,TGTGCCAGCAGCTTTGCGACAGGGGGTTTGGGGAATGAGCAGTTCTTC,CASSFATGGLGNEQFF
TRBV5-6,NA,TRBJ2-7,NA,TGTGCCAGCAGCTTGGTACAGGCCGAGCAGTACTTC,CASSLVQAEQYF
TRBV19,NA,TRBJ2-3,NA,TGTGCCAGTAGGGACAGTCATACGCAGTATTTT,CASRDSHTQYF
TRBV18,TRBD1,TRBJ1-1,once,TGTGCCAGCTCCCGGGCGGGACAGGGGGTAGGAGGCACTGAAGCTTTCTTT,CASSRAGQGVGGTEAFF
TRBV29-1,TRBD2,TRBJ2-1,NA,TGCAGCGTAGGGACTAGCGGGAACTACAATGAGCAGTTCTTC,CSVGTSGNYNEQFF
TRBV5-1,TRBD2,TRBJ2-7,few,TGCGCCAGTGGGAGGGATTCCTACGAGCAGTACTTC,CASGRDSYEQYF